The clone carrying this T cell receptor (beta chain) was picked up a small number of times. Antigen specificity is unknown. Time point noted: pre-sensitization, week 0. Treatment: therapeutic diphenylcyclopropenone sensitization with weekly scalp DPC. It was the library that attached unique molecular identifiers to individual cDNA molecules. Each CDR3 protein gets one entry after TCRdb re-called the RACE reads with MiXCR. The data hold approximately 79,000 distinct CDR3 sequences, with about 8.5% observed a single time. The sample originates from a study of human T cells and chemical hapten exposure. Study summary: Donors were sensitized with 2% DPC on the upper inner arm.

CDR1 and CDR2 (germline): LGHDT, YNNKEL (reference sequence). The CDR3 extends over 13 amino acids. Trimming took 1 base from V and 11 from J, leaving 12 bases between them. Study results and limitations: The study found that DPC sensitization did not change TCRs above 1 in 1000 frequency.

V gene TRBV3-1 combines with J gene TRBJ2-1; possibly TRBD2 for D (6 bases). This receptor was identified in a man between 35 and 55 years old with alopecia areata. Some clones in this sample may be carry-over from other donors' samples. The sequences come from whole blood, collected in connection with sensitization to the hapten diphenylcyclopropenone (DPC). The CDR3 DNA reads TGTGCCAGCAGCCAAGCTAGACGGGGGAAGCAGTTCTTC. It encodes CASSQARRGKQFF.